Listed below are T cell receptor beta chains from one sample, sequenced in a study of T cells and Merkel cell carcinoma outcomes. Repertoires were generated with immunoSEQ multiplex PCR, while TCRdb's copy carries only in-frame clones and drops some. The sample consists of roughly 6,500 clones, about 92% of them appearing once. Sequenced material: tumor tissue from Merkel cell carcinoma. The receptors were sampled from a human donor with Merkel cell carcinoma. Each CDR3 is given with its conserved first and last residue. A D gene is named only where the DNA matches it firmly. Only some rows state a clone size, as once, few, many or a class for expanded clones.

TRBJ2-7	TRBV29-1	-	-	CSVASSPYDQYF	TGCAGCGTTGCCAGTTCCCCCTACGATCAGTACTTC
TRBJ1-5	TRBV19	-	TRBD1	CASTGQGVQPQHF	TGTGCCAGTACCGGACAGGGTGTCCAGCCCCAGCATTTT
TRBJ2-7	TRBV30	-	-	CAWSAASYEQYF	TGTGCCTGGAGTGCCGCCAGCTACGAGCAGTACTTC
TRBJ2-3	TRBV9	once	-	CASGSSGTTMDTQYF	TGTGCCAGCGGCTCCTCCGGTACCACGATGGATACGCAGTATTTT
TRBJ1-1	TRBV9	-	-	CASSAAPGNTEAFF	TGTGCCAGCAGCGCCGCTCCGGGGAACACTGAAGCTTTCTTT
TRBJ2-2	TRBV7-2	-	-	CASSLGSARELFF	TGTGCCAGCAGCTTAGGTAGCGCGAGGGAGCTGTTTTTT
TRBJ2-2	TRBV5-1	-	TRBD2	CASRLSGGNTGELFF	TGCGCCAGCAGGCTTAGCGGGGGAAACACCGGGGAGTTGTTTTTT
TRBJ1-5	TRBV30	-	-	CAWGTVYSNQPQHF	TGTGCCTGGGGGACGGTCTATAGCAATCAGCCCCAGCATTTT
TRBJ2-7	TRBV7-9	-	-	CASRWEDEQYF	TGTGCCAGCAGGTGGGAAGACGAGCAGTACTTC
TRBJ1-1	TRBV4-3	once	-	CASSQHRNTEAFF	TGCGCCAGCAGCCAGCATCGGAACACTGAAGCTTTCTTT
TRBJ2-1	TRBV5-1	once	-	CASAEGSGGYNEQFF	TGCGCCAGCGCCGAAGGATCCGGCGGGTACAATGAGCAGTTCTTC
TRBJ2-2	TRBV5-1	once	-	CASSPQNTGELFF	TGCGCCAGCAGCCCACAGAACACCGGGGAGCTGTTTTTT
TRBJ2-3	TRBV9	-	TRBD1	CASSAHRGDTQYF	TGTGCCAGCAGCGCCCACAGGGGAGATACGCAGTATTTT
TRBJ2-7	TRBV9	-	TRBD1	CASSVEEGQGNYEQYF	TGTGCCAGCAGCGTAGAGGAGGGACAGGGTAACTACGAGCAGTACTTC
TRBJ1-1	TRBV18	-	TRBD1	CASSWTGASEAFF	TGTGCCAGCTCATGGACAGGGGCAAGTGAAGCTTTCTTT
TRBJ1-2	TRBV30	-	-	CAWGQGNGYTF	TGTGCCTGGGGCCAGGGGAATGGCTACACCTTC
TRBJ1-1	TRBV6-6	-	-	CASNGPREMNTEAFF	TGTGCCAGCAACGGCCCCCGGGAGATGAACACTGAAGCTTTCTTT
TRBJ2-1	TRBV19	-	TRBD1	CASSPQRTGGFNEQFF	TGTGCCAGTAGTCCCCAGCGGACAGGGGGCTTCAATGAGCAGTTCTTC
TRBJ1-2	TRBV30	-	-	CAWSDRIYGYTF	TGTGCCTGGTCAGACAGGATCTATGGCTACACCTTC
TRBJ2-1	TRBV5-1	once	TRBD2	CASSLVELAGGGEQFF	TGCGCCAGCAGCTTGGTGGAACTAGCGGGGGGTGGTGAGCAGTTCTTC
TRBJ1-1	TRBV19	few	-	CASRGATEAFF	TGTGCCAGTAGGGGGGCTACTGAAGCTTTCTTT
TRBJ2-7	TRBV6-5	-	-	CATRDGPYEQYF	TGTGCCACCCGGGACGGTCCCTACGAGCAGTACTTC
TRBJ2-1	TRBV5-4	-	TRBD2	CASSSNSGGGFYNEQFF	TGTGCCAGCAGCTCGAATAGCGGGGGGGGTTTCTACAATGAGCAGTTCTTC
TRBJ2-4	TRBV5-4	-	-	CASSQTANIQYF	TGTGCCAGCAGCCAGACCGCTAACATTCAGTACTTC
TRBJ1-4	TRBV7-2	-	-	CASSRGKPTNEKLFF	TGTGCCAGCAGCCGGGGCAAGCCGACTAATGAAAAACTGTTTTTT
TRBJ1-4	TRBV7-9	-	-	CASKPSRLGAEKLFF	TGTGCCAGTAAACCCTCTCGGCTGGGGGCGGAAAAACTGTTTTTT
TRBJ1-1	TRBV7-9	few	-	CASSPEGGLGAEAFF	TGTGCCAGCAGCCCCGAGGGGGGGCTAGGGGCTGAAGCTTTCTTT
TRBJ1-2	TRBV20-1	once	-	CSASAGKGYTF	TGCAGTGCTAGTGCGGGGAAAGGCTACACCTTC
TRBJ1-2	TRBV9	-	-	CASSVATEGRGGYTF	TGTGCCAGCAGCGTAGCTACAGAGGGCAGGGGAGGCTACACCTTC
TRBJ2-5	TRBV9	-	-	CASSPNGLQETQYF	TGTGCCAGCAGCCCAAATGGCCTCCAAGAGACCCAGTACTTC
TRBJ1-1	TRBV5-1	-	TRBD1	CASSNGTGNTEAFF	TGCGCCAGCAGCAACGGGACAGGGAACACTGAAGCTTTCTTT
TRBJ1-1	TRBV10-3	-	-	CATGRELTEAFF	TGTGCCACAGGCAGGGAACTCACTGAAGCTTTCTTT
TRBJ2-7	TRBV5-1	once	-	CASSYYQGHEQYF	TGCGCCAGCAGCTACTATCAGGGCCACGAGCAGTACTTC
TRBJ2-5	TRBV5-4	once	-	CASSGVGEETQYF	TGTGCCAGCAGCGGAGTGGGGGAAGAGACCCAGTACTTC
TRBJ2-7	TRBV7-9	-	-	CASSLSGYEQYF	TGTGCCAGCAGCTTGTCGGGGTACGAGCAGTACTTC
TRBJ2-3	TRBV11-1	-	-	CASSDLRWGAGPPDTQYF	TGTGCCAGCAGCGACCTCCGGTGGGGGGCTGGACCCCCAGATACGCAGTATTTT
TRBJ2-5	TRBV6-4	-	TRBD2	CASSEGGGQETQYF	TGTGCCAGCAGTGAGGGCGGGGGTCAAGAGACCCAGTACTTC
TRBJ2-3	TRBV20-1	few	TRBD2	CSAGGADTQYF	TGCAGTGCTGGGGGGGCAGATACGCAGTATTTT
TRBJ2-2	TRBV19	-	-	CASSRTYTGQTNTGELFF	TGTGCCAGTAGCAGAACCTATACAGGCCAAACGAACACCGGGGAGCTGTTTTTT
TRBJ1-4	TRBV5-6	-	-	CASSTPIGRQANEKLFF	TGTGCCAGCAGCACCCCAATAGGGCGACAAGCTAATGAAAAACTGTTTTTT
TRBJ1-2	TRBV10-2	-	TRBD1	CASKTGGAYFGYTF	TGCGCCAGCAAAACAGGGGGCGCGTATTTTGGCTACACCTTC
TRBJ2-4	TRBV5-4	-	-	CASSLGPGLAKNIQYF	TGTGCCAGCAGCTTGGGCCCAGGACTAGCCAAAAACATTCAGTACTTC
TRBJ2-7	TRBV11-2	once	-	CASSVLSRTYEQYF	TGTGCCAGCAGCGTCCTGAGCCGCACCTACGAGCAGTACTTC
TRBJ1-1	TRBV29-1	-	-	CSVDFSLGANTEAFF	TGCAGCGTTGATTTCAGCCTTGGGGCGAACACTGAAGCTTTCTTT
TRBJ2-2	TRBV27	-	-	CASSLERGRNTGELFF	TGTGCCAGCAGTTTAGAGAGGGGCCGAAACACCGGGGAGCTGTTTTTT
TRBJ2-3	TRBV15	-	-	CATSRVRGSTDTQYF	TGTGCCACCAGCAGAGTTCGGGGGAGCACAGATACGCAGTATTTT
TRBJ1-5	TRBV30	-	-	CAWSAPGGSQPQHF	TGTGCCTGGAGTGCCCCCGGGGGGTCTCAGCCCCAGCATTTT
TRBJ2-2	TRBV11-1	-	-	CASSLDATGELFF	TGTGCCAGCAGCTTAGATGCTACCGGGGAGCTGTTTTTT
TRBJ1-5	TRBV7-8	-	-	CASSRRQGNQPQHF	TGTGCCAGCAGCCGCCGACAAGGTAATCAGCCCCAGCATTTT
TRBJ2-3	TRBV7-9	-	TRBD1	CASSLYRGADTQYF	TGTGCCAGCAGTTTATACAGGGGCGCAGATACGCAGTATTTT
TRBJ1-5	TRBV6-5	-	-	CASSPRKSQPQHF	TGTGCCAGCAGCCCCAGAAAGAGTCAGCCCCAGCATTTT
TRBJ2-7	TRBV4-2	-	-	CASSQGGRYEQYF	TGTGCCAGCAGCCAAGGGGGCCGATACGAGCAGTACTTC
TRBJ1-2	TRBV5-1	-	-	CASSLGGTGPTYGYTF	TGCGCCAGCAGCTTGGGTGGGACGGGACCCACCTATGGCTACACCTTC
TRBJ1-5	TRBV19	-	-	CASSISGGNQPQHF	TGTGCCAGTAGTATTTCAGGGGGCAATCAGCCCCAGCATTTT